This T cell receptor (beta chain) was identified during a study of STAT3 mutations in large granular lymphocyte leukemia. Trimming took off 8 bases at V and 8 bases at J, with 3 bases between the two ends. The CDR3 extends over 8 amino acids. The germline V gene has CDR1 MNHNY and CDR2 SVGAGI (reference sequence). This clone was detected a few times. What it recognizes is unknown. Other DNA sequences within the sample encode an identical CDR3. Study-level results: At least one immunodominant TCR beta clonotype appeared in every T-cell large granular lymphocyte leukemia patient.

TCRdb keeps only in-frame clones here, not all; method: immunoSEQ multiplex PCR. The sample carries just over 5,000 clones, around three quarters recorded once. This TCR was recovered from a human donor with T large granular lymphocyte leukemia. Some clones in this sample may be carry-over from other donors' samples. The chain carries TRBV6-6 and TRBJ1-2, with D uncertain. The sequenced sample was PBMCs. The CDR3 reads CASGGYTF. The CDR3 DNA reads as TGTGCCAGCGGGGGCTACACCTTC.